The entry below describes one TCR beta chain. Its antigen is not yet known. No quality values exist for individual bases; no much larger clone is one base distant. The germline V gene supplies CDR1 SGHVS and CDR2 FQNEAQ. V lost 5 bases and J lost 4 bases, and the count of bases not matched to a germline gene is 8. Spanning cysteine to phenylalanine, the CDR3 consists of 15 amino acids. Of the read, only the CDR3 DNA is kept; its 45 bases are in frame from base 1. The data originate from a study of cytomegalovirus exposure and HLA in healthy donors (TCRdb year 2017). Study-level background: In an earlier analysis of about 560 of the donors, 276 Gb of sequence data and 100 million or so unique TCR beta sequences from 150 million to 200 million T cells were reported. An early release that covered some 640 HLA-typed donors contained approximately 290 gigabases of sequencing data and 85 million to 100 million unique TCR sequences. Among the roughly 400 genotyped donors, more than 70% belonged to the genetic ancestry cluster associated with self-reported Caucasian donors. The study was designed to test whether signatures of past pathogen exposure could be identified by cataloging public T cell receptors. The study used immunosequencing to profile the T cell repertoires of several hundred subjects and linked those repertoires to cytomegalovirus serostatus. Along with the approximately 650-subject first cohort, a separate validation cohort of roughly 110 different subjects was used. To predict cytomegalovirus infection status, the study combined high-throughput TCR immunosequencing, statistical association of individual TCRs with disease status, and machine learning. In a later analysis, previously published TCR beta repertoires from some 640 donors were re-analyzed and high-resolution HLA genotyping was added so that TCR occurrence patterns could be studied. The later analysis used no new phenotypic data to find candidate immune exposures, relying instead on TCR beta sequences and their occurrence across donors. In an earlier analysis of 550 to 700 of the donors, high-throughput TCR beta sequencing was used to judge whether each TCR beta V gene segment behaved as functional or pseudogenic. Alongside the repertoire data, information on donor age, sex, ethnicity and CMV serostatus was compiled. A later genetic analysis used genome-wide SNP genotypes for about 60% of the roughly 700 donors, treating that subset as a discovery cohort. Every repertoire in the discovery cohort had been generated on one and the same sequencing platform. HLA typing included class I and class II loci at four-digit resolution. The number of donors typed differed by locus, with about 629-640 for A, B, C, DRB1 and DQB1, around 500 for DQA1, about 610 for DPA1, and some 470 for DPB1. Because of strong linkage in the cohort, four to six DR-DQ haplotypes were treated as single units for association and clustering. On average, roughly 240,000 unique TCR beta nucleotide sequences were sequenced per donor among fewer than 500 genotyped donors of the cohort, with about 19% of those sequences being non-productive. Results the study describes overall, beyond this receptor: Linkage disequilibrium might explain the correlated functional status among segregating V segments, but an unknown experimental factor could not be ruled out. Some IMGT-functional V segments, including TRBV6-2 and TRBV6-3, could not be distinguished by the 87-base-pair reads and were therefore excluded. A later analysis found that TCR association rates varied across HLA loci, with DRB1 alleles showing the most associated TCRs and HLA-C alleles the fewest. The study gave a list of 150 to 200 TCR beta chains associated with cytomegalovirus. A later genetic analysis reported fewer N-insertions in productive TCRs among donors in an Asian-associated ancestry cluster than the roughly 700-donor mean. In vitro tests confirmed that a few of the cytomegalovirus-associated TCR beta chains recognize cytomegalovirus antigens. The cohort was sequenced for TCR beta chains only, and without alpha or paired-chain data the features that could be detected were limited. An earlier analysis of approximately 500 of the donors showed that most TCR beta V segments appeared in productive rearrangements either about 90% or about 30% of the time, which broadly matched IMGT annotations. A group of highly shared sequence variants was considered likely to be a technical artifact of the sequencing pipeline. HLA typing was unavailable for some donors at each locus, so association tests used only the typed subset. While some public TCRs were present in many individuals, most TCR sequences turned up only very rarely across donors. A later analysis associated some 17,000 TCR beta sequences with specific HLA alleles at a false discovery rate of 0.05. The authors suggested that the approach could potentially be generalized to other disease states and immunological phenotypes. The only immune exposure information available for the cohort was CMV serostatus. Because counts were too low, roughly 18 rarely observed V segments, including chromosome 9 orphons, were left out of the earlier analysis of a few hundred of the donors. Assigning TCR associations to individual alleles was difficult when HLA alleles, especially DR and DQ, strongly co-occurred. According to a later analysis, parvovirus B19, influenza, CMV and Epstein-Barr virus appeared linked to several top co-occurrence clusters. In a later analysis, most CMV-associated TCR beta chains were found to appear HLA-restricted, with HLA associations seemingly driven largely by CMV exposure. In a later analysis, HLA-associated TCR beta chains were found to be more clonally expanded and to have lower generation probabilities than equally common non-associated chains. V-gene and J-gene trimming of TCR beta chains was associated with a missense DCLRE1C variant in a later genetic analysis, and the association was replicated in an independent cohort. Cytomegalovirus status was reported to be diagnosed by the classifier with high specificity and sensitivity in both the original and validation cohorts. A further reported finding was that TCR beta sequences accurately predicted the HLA-A and HLA-B alleles for most subjects in the first cohort. The presence/absence analyses assumed that sequencing depth was roughly uniform across donors, and that assumption may not be true.

In total, approximately 610 healthy bone marrow donors made up the cohort. At the time of sampling, every cohort member was nominally healthy, though immune exposures that went unrecorded were likely present. The donor tested CMV seronegative and was one of the 352 seronegative cohort members. A peripheral blood sample was provided by each donor, and peripheral blood mononuclear cells were used for TCR beta sequencing. The Qiagen DNeasy Blood Extraction Kit was used to extract genomic DNA from the blood cell samples. The library was made by the immunoSEQ multiplex PCR assay. For the multiplex PCR, a mixture combining 60 forward primers for TCR Vbeta segments and 13 reverse primers for TCR Jbeta segments was used. A multiplex PCR assay on genomic DNA amplified the CDR3 region of rearranged TCR beta genes. Amplified TCR beta libraries were sequenced as 87-base-pair reads on the Illumina HiSeq System. On the authors' methods: A later analysis counted tens of millions of unique TCR beta chains across the 666 repertoires, and roughly 11 million of these chains were shared by at least two donors. To remove PCR and sequencing errors, raw reads were error-corrected and collapsed into unique sequences using a nearest-neighbor algorithm that merged closely related sequences. To assign V, D and J gene segments, CDR3 sequences were aligned to IMGT reference sequences. For a sequence to be retained, at least a six-nucleotide match to both a V gene segment and a J gene segment was required. A rearrangement counted as productive if the CDR3 had no stop codons and remained in frame with V and J, and every other rearrangement counted as non-productive. CDR3 was defined by IMGT convention, running from the second conserved V-encoded cysteine to the conserved J-encoded phenylalanine. The earlier analysis of approximately 500 of the donors excluded sequences that lacked an unambiguous match to a single V gene segment. In an earlier analysis of 450 to 700 of the donors, V segments were called functional above 56.7% productive rearrangements and were called segregating when the between-donor standard deviation exceeded 5%. To diagnose cytomegalovirus status from the catalog of TCR beta chain sequences, a statistical classification framework was built. In a later analysis, TCR nucleotide sequences were compared against IMGT/GENE-DB human TR gene sequences so that V and J genes could be assigned. In a later analysis, CDR3 sequences and most-parsimonious VDJ recombination scenarios were assigned using the TCRdist pipeline. In a later analysis, every TCR beta chain was defined by the combination of its CDR3 amino acid sequence and its V-gene family, and reads without a unique V-gene family were dropped. A later analysis removed 550 to 650 highly shared, low-generation-probability nucleotide sequences to deal with suspected cross-contamination and a sequencing artifact. In a later analysis, a clonal expansion index was calculated for each public chain from normalized within-repertoire ranks of inferred template counts. In a later analysis, generation probabilities were computed using a VDJ recombination model fitted to out-of-frame rearrangements, and the results were checked against IGoR. Hypergeometric tests were used in a later analysis to score TCR-TCR, TCR-HLA and TCR-CMV co-occurrence, with a repertoire-size bias correction applied to the TCR pairs. A later analysis estimated false discovery rates by permuting HLA or CMV assignments 20 times. In a later analysis, co-occurring TCRs were grouped using DBSCAN, and TCRdist sequence similarity was added for clustering within HLA-allele-positive subsets. Co-occurrence clustering excluded repertoires with fewer than 30,000 or more than 120,000 public chains, plus five with anomalous nucleotide sharing. In TCRdb, the immuneACCESS table is reduced to in-frame sequences with V and J assigned. These tables do not hold every clone; where another copy was compared, an unresolved V gene accounts for under half, and the others remain unexplained. The DNA gave D and trimming, while V, J and clone size come from that table. This sample has roughly 190,000 clones in its table, and 79% of those were observed once. About 1.4% of the sample is held by the ten biggest clonotypes.

The sequence was obtained from a woman aged 45-65 years in good health and CMV-seronegative. The V and J genes are TRBV7-8 and TRBJ2-5; the central 9 bases match TRBD1. Sequenced input: PBMCs. The bases are TGTGCCAGCAGCCTAACAGGGGGCATAAGAGAGACCCAGTACTTC. The encoded protein is CASSLTGGIRETQYF.